One sample yielded the 17 T cell receptor beta chains listed below, sequenced in a study of early T cells in non-severe SARS-CoV-2 infection. TCRdb re-derived calls from the 5' RACE reads in MiXCR, one entry per CDR3 protein. The sample includes approximately 90,000 distinct CDR3 sequences, roughly 12% of them seen just once. The sample consisted of whole blood, taken at baseline. These receptors were obtained from an adult who was a healthcare worker with PCR-confirmed SARS-CoV-2 infection or an uninfected control (not recorded which).

The rearrangement joins TRBV28 to TRBJ1-4, with 10 bases that match TRBD1. Trimming removed 3 bases from V and 8 bases from J; junction bases left unmatched: 6. The CDR3 totals 15 residues. Germline CDR1 reads MDHEN; CDR2 reads SYDVKM. CDR3: CASSFPGQGREKLFF. The CDR3 region has the DNA TGTGCCAGCAGTTTCCCGGGACAGGGGCGAGAAAAACTGTTTTTT.

The V gene is TRBV29-1, the J gene TRBJ1-1; D is undetermined. The CDR3 is 12 residues long. Trimming took 3 bases from V and 10 from J, leaving 15 bases between them. Germline CDR1 and CDR2: SQVTM and ANQGSEA. The CDR3 loop is CSVEGRAGSAFF. The CDR3 DNA reads TGCAGCGTTGAGGGTAGGGCGGGGTCAGCTTTCTTT.

This clonotype has a handful of counts. This chain joins TRBV18 and TRBJ2-7; unclear D gene. Germline V lookup: CDR1 KGHSH, CDR2 LQKENI. Trimming removed 3 bases from V and 0 bases from J, with 9 bases in between. There are 14 residues in the CDR3. This chain's CDR3 is CASSPVEHSYEQYF. In nucleotides, the CDR3 is TGTGCCAGCTCACCGGTCGAGCACTCCTACGAGCAGTACTTC. The whole variable domain, filled in from reference TRBV18 and TRBJ2-7, reads NAGVMQNPRHLVRRRGQEARLRCSPMKGHSHVYWYRQLPEEGLKFMVYLQKENIIDESGMPKERFSAEFPKEGPSILRIQQVVRGDSAAYFCASSPVEHSYEQYFGPGTRLTVT.

V and J are TRBV4-1 and TRBJ2-2; perhaps TRBD1 as D (5 bases). V lost 4 bases to trimming and J lost 6 bases, with 18 bases between them. Looked up from germline, CDR1 is MGHRA and CDR2 is YSYEKL. This CDR3 is 16 amino acids long. The DNA of the CDR3 is TGCGCCAGCAGCCGAATGGACATGGGATTTCCCGGGGAGCTGTTTTTT. It yields the protein CASSRMDMGFPGELFF.

This clonotype came up many times. This chain joins TRBV9 and TRBJ2-1, with TRBD2 as a possible D gene (9 bases). Trimming pared 4 bases from V and 3 bases from J, leaving 26 bases between. CDR3 length equals 19 residues. Germline CDR1 is SGDLS and CDR2 is YYNGEE. The DNA of the CDR3 is TGTGCCAGCAGCCCCAGACAGGGGAAGCCTAGCGGGGTCTACAATGAGCAGTTCTTC. Encoded protein: CASSPRQGKPSGVYNEQFF.

This clonotype turned up a few times. The chain joins TRBV20-1 to TRBJ2-7; no reliable D call. Trimming removed 7 bases from V and 1 base from J, with 11 bases in between. The germline V gene encodes CDR1 DFQATT and CDR2 SNEGSKA (reference sequence). This CDR3 spans 12 amino acids. The CDR3 nucleotides are TGCAGTGGTGGCGGCCCTTCCTACGAGCAGTACTTC. Its translation is CSGGGPSYEQYF.

This clonotype was seen many times. The chain carries TRBV5-6 and TRBJ1-5; D unresolved. CDR1 is SGHDT, CDR2 YYEEEE, per germline. The CDR3 consists of 15 residues. V dropped 4 bases and J dropped 7 bases, with 18 bases sitting between them. Written as DNA, the CDR3 is TGTGCCAGCAGCGGCCGGGCAGGCAATGGGCAGCCCCAGCATTTT. It translates to CASSGRAGNGQPQHF.

In its sample, this clonotype was seen a few times. The chain joins TRBV29-1 to TRBJ2-5; 8 nucleotides match TRBD2. J was trimmed by 4 bases and V by 8 bases; bases with no gene match: 12. Germline V gene data show CDR1 as SQVTM and CDR2 as ANQGSEA. This CDR3 comprises 14 residues. CDR3: CSHMGSGVRETQYF. The DNA for the CDR3 is TGCAGCCATATGGGTAGCGGGGTCCGAGAGACCCAGTACTTC.

This clonotype came up many times. This chain uses TRBV3-1 with TRBJ2-7; tentatively, D is TRBD1 (6 bases). V gave up 1 base and J gave up 2 bases, with 15 bases separating them. The CDR3 has 16 amino acids. CDR1 LGHDT and CDR2 YNNKEL come from the germline V gene (reference sequence). CDR3 sequence (DNA): TGTGCCAGCAGCCAAGTGGGGGCCCCAACGACCTACGAGCAGTACTTC. Protein product: CASSQVGAPTTYEQYF.

The J gene is TRBJ2-5, the V gene TRBV29-1; D may be TRBD2 (5 bases). Trimming cost V 6 bases and J 7 bases, with 12 bases left between them. CDR1 and CDR2 from the germline V gene are SQVTM and ANQGSEA. The CDR3 extends over 11 amino acids. The CDR3 nucleotides are TGCAGCGTAGCTGTCGCGGGGACCCAGTACTTC. It codes for CSVAVAGTQYF. Full variable domain (missing parts from reference TRBV29-1 and TRBJ2-5): SAVISQKPSRDICQRGTSLTIQCQVDSQVTMMFWYRQQPGQSLTLIATANQGSEATYESGFVIDKFPISRPNLTFSTLTVSNMSPEDSSIYLCSVAVAGTQYFGPGTRLLVL.

This clonotype was detected only a few times. This sequence joins TRBV29-1 and TRBJ2-7, with D hard to call. Between the trimmed V and J ends, which lost 3 bases and 1 base, there was a span of 13 bases. Germline V gene sequence: CDR1 SQVTM, CDR2 ANQGSEA. This CDR3 is 14 amino acids long. The CDR3 nucleotides are TGCAGCGTTGACAGGCTCAGGAAATCCTACGAGCAGTACTTC. It is translated as CSVDRLRKSYEQYF.

The chain links TRBV30 to TRBJ2-7; 7 positions agree with TRBD1. Germline loops: CDR1 GTSNPN, CDR2 SVGIG (reference sequence). CDR3 length equals 13 residues. J gave up 3 bases and V 3 bases, and 5 bases lay outside the gene matches. The CDR3 region has the DNA TGTGCCTGGAGCCAGGGACAGATCTACGAGCAGTACTTC. Translated, it gives CAWSQGQIYEQYF.

This chain uses TRBV20-1 with TRBJ2-3, with TRBD1 as a possible D gene (8 bases). The CDR3 runs to 18 residues. With 1 base removed from V and 2 bases from J, the gap between germline ends came to 22 bases. CDR1 DFQATT and CDR2 SNEGSKA come from the germline V gene (reference sequence). For the CDR3, the DNA is TGCAGTGCTAGAGGTCCCATCGGACAGGGAGGGTTCACAGATACGCAGTATTTT. It translates to CSARGPIGQGGFTDTQYF.

This clonotype appeared a few times. The chain recombines TRBV11-2 with TRBJ2-3; D not resolved. V dropped 5 bases and J dropped 0 bases, with 12 bases sitting between them. The CDR3 is 15 residues long. Germline CDR1 reads SGHAT; CDR2 reads FQNNGV. Here the CDR3 DNA reads TGTGCCAGCAGCCCCGCAGGTGAAAGCACAGATACGCAGTATTTT. Protein product: CASSPAGESTDTQYF.

The J gene is TRBJ2-1, the V gene TRBV7-9; 12 nucleotides match TRBD2. Germline loops: CDR1 SEHNR, CDR2 FQNEAQ (reference sequence). This CDR3 region has 15 residues. V gave up 5 bases and J gave up 7 bases; unmatched junction bases: 6. In DNA, the CDR3 is TGTGCCAGCAGCGAGACTAGCGGGGGTCCTAATGAGCAGTTCTTC. This encodes CASSETSGGPNEQFF. The full variable domain, completed using reference TRBV7-9 and TRBJ2-1, is DTGVSQNPRHKITKRGQNVTFRCDPISEHNRLYWYRQTLGQGPEFLTYFQNEAQLEKSRLLSDRFSAERPKGSFSTLEIQRTEQGDSAMYLCASSETSGGPNEQFFGPGTRLTVL.

This clonotype showed up many times. The gene calls are TRBV28 and TRBJ2-2; 15 bases map to TRBD2. The CDR3 extends over 18 amino acids. The V gene end was trimmed by 8 bases and the J gene end by 0 bases; junction bases not matched to a gene: 7. Germline V lookup: CDR1 MDHEN, CDR2 SYDVKM. The chain's CDR3 is CASDGTSGGIANTGELFF. The CDR3 bases are TGTGCCAGCGACGGGACTAGCGGGGGGATCGCGAACACCGGGGAGCTGTTTTTT.

This clonotype was counted many times. The V and J genes are TRBV20-1 and TRBJ2-7, with D unclear. The CDR3 is made up of 13 amino acids. V was pared by 5 bases and J by 3 bases, with 14 bases between. Germline V gives CDR1 DFQATT, CDR2 SNEGSKA (reference sequence). The CDR3 bases are TGCAGTGCTCCCGCGCAGGAGAACTACGAGCAGTACTTC. This translates into CSAPAQENYEQYF.